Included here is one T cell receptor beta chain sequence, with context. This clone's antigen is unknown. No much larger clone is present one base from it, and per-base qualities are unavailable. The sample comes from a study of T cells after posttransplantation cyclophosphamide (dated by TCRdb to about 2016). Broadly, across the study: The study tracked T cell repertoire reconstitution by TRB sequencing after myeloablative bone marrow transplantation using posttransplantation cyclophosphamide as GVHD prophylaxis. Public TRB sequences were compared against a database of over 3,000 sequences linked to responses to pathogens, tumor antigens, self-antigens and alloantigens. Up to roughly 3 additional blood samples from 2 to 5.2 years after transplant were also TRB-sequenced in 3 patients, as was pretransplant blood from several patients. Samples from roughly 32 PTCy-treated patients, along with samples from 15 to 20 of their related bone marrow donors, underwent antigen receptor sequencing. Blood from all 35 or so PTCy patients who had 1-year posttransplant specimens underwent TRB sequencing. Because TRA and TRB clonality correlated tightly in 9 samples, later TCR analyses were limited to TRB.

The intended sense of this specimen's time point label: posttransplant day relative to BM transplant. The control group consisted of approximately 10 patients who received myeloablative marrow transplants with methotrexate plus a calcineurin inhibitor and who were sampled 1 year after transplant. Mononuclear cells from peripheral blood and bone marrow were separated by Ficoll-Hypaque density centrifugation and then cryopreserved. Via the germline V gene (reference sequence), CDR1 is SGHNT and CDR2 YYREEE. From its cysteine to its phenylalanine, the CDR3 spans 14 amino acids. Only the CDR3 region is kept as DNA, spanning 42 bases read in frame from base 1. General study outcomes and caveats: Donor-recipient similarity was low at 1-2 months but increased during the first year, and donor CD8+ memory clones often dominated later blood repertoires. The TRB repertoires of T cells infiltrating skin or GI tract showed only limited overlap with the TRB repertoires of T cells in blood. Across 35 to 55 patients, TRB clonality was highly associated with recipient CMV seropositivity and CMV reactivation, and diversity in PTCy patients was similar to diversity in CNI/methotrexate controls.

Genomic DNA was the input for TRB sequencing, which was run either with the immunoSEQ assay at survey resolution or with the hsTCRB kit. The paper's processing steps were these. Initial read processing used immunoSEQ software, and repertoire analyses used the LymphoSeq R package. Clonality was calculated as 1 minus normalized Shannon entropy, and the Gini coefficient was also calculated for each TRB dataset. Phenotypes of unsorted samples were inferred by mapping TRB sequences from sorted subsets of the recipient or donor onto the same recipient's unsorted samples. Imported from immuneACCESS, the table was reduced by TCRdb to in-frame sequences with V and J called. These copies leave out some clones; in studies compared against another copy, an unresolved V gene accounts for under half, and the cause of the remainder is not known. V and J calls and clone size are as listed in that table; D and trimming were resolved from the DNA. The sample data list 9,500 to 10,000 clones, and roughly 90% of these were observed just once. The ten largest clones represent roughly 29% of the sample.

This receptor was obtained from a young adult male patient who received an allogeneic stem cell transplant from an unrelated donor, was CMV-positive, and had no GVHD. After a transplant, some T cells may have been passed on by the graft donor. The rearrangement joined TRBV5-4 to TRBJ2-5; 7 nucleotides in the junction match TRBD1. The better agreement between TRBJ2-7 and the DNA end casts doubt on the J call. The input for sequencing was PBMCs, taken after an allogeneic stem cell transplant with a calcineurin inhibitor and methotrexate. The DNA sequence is TGTGCCAGCAGCTCCTACACAGGGGAGTACGAGCAGTACTTC. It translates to CASSSYTGEYEQYF.